This T cell receptor beta chain derives from a study of blood T cell repertoires in COVID-19 (dated by TCRdb to 2020 to 2022). Broadly, across the study: Samples from collaborators originated in the United States, Italy and Spain and spanned both the acute and convalescent phases of COVID-19. A freely available public database, intended as a resource for researchers studying the immune response to SARS-CoV-2, is where the repertoires were released. Nearly every sample came with metadata listing a de-identified subject ID, COVID-19 status, age in years and sex. HLA class I and class II types, where available, came from metadata supplied by the sample provider rather than from assay-based typing. The prospective study material was composed of cDNA or gDNA derived from T cells, B-cell-depleted T cells, or PBMCs. The samples were drawn from the first 160 participants of the ongoing ImmuneRACE study and from 1,254 subjects provided by 6 global collaborators. Deeply sampled blood TCRbeta repertoires from subjects exposed to, actively infected with, or recovered from COVID-19 were included in the dataset.

On this clone itself: Its antigen remains unidentified. Base qualities are missing; no much larger clone stands one base away.

From its cysteine to its phenylalanine, the CDR3 spans 14 amino acids. Here the CDR3 DNA is all that survives: 42 bases in frame from base 1. CDR1 is given as SGHRS and CDR2 as YFSETQ, both from the germline V gene. The V end gives up 2 bases and the J end 5 bases, leaving 3 bases in the junction not matched to a gene. One collaborating source in Seattle enrolled patients while the patients were actively infected and followed the patients over time throughout the course of disease. Whole blood was collected in K2EDTA tubes by collaborating institutions according to the institutions' own protocols. Collaborator samples were shipped for TCRbeta analysis as frozen whole blood, isolated PBMCs, or DNA extracted from either sample type. Beyond this particular receptor, the publication reports: How much clinical and demographic metadata was included differed by source and by participant, and the metadata was provided uncurated.

TCRbeta CDR3 regions were amplified from genomic DNA by means of the immunoSEQ Assay, a bias-controlled multiplex PCR. On the study's bioinformatics: Nucleated cell counts per sample were estimated from amplification of reference gene primers within the assay. To quantify the absolute abundance of each unique TCRbeta CDR3 rearrangement, sequence reads were collapsed and filtered. For each sample, productive Simpson clonality was calculated by taking the square root of Simpson's diversity index across productive rearrangements. TCRdb holds this immuneACCESS table with in-frame rearrangements only. Some clones are missing; in checked studies, unresolved V genes explain under half, and the rest has no known cause. From that table come the V and J calls and clone size; the DNA was used to work out D and trimming. The sample table shows approximately 150,000 clones, and more than 65% are seen once. The ten largest account for roughly 8% of the sample.

Recombination linked TRBV5-1 to TRBJ1-1, and TRBD1 matches 10 of the central bases. The receptor comes from a woman aged 60-75 years with COVID-19, enrolled during active disease. Sample: peripheral blood. The CDR3 in this case is CASSFGQGGTEAFF. The nucleotides are TGCGCCAGCAGCTTCGGACAGGGGGGAACTGAAGCTTTCTTT.